The 32 T cell receptor beta chains in this list originate from one sample, sequenced in a study of T cell responses to AZD1222 COVID-19 vaccine. Assay: immunoSEQ multiplex PCR; the TCRdb copy retains only in-frame clones and omits some. The sample lists approximately 180,000 clones, approximately 90% occurring once. Sequences were derived from peripheral blood, sampled on day 0 of AZD1222 vaccination. These receptors came from an adult in good health.

V usage is TRBV2 and J usage is TRBJ1-1; D gene ambiguous. Trimming removed 3 bases from V and 11 bases from J, with 16 bases in between. The CDR3 length is 13 residues. From germline, CDR1 is SNHLY and CDR2 FYNNEI. In DNA form, the CDR3 reads TGTGCCAGCAGTGACCAGCTTCCAAGTAAGGCTTTCTTT. Protein sequence: CASSDQLPSKAFF. Filled out from reference TRBV2 and TRBJ1-1, the complete variable domain reads EPEVTQTPSHQVTQMGQEVILRCVPISNHLYFYWYRQILGQKVEFLVSFYNNEISEKSEIFDDQFSVERPDGSNFTLKIRSTKLEDSAMYFCASSDQLPSKAFFGQGTRLTVV.

This chain links TRBV12-2 with TRBJ1-5; TRBD1, the table's D call, was not compared with the DNA. TRBV12-2 is noted as a pseudogene. The CDR3 totals 19 residues. CDR3 nucleotide sequence: TGTGCAAGTCGCTTCTTCACCCACGACTTGACAGACAACAATCAGCCCCAGCATTTT. Encoded protein: CASRFFTHDLTDNNQPQHF.

The chain combines TRBV5-4 with TRBJ1-1; D gene unclear. V dropped 0 bases and J dropped 4 bases, with 7 bases sitting between them. CDR3 length equals 13 residues. Germline assignment: CDR1 SGHNT and CDR2 YYREEE (reference sequence). In DNA form, the CDR3 reads TGTGCCAGCAGCTTGGTCAGTGGCACTGAAGCTTTCTTT. Translated, it gives CASSLVSGTEAFF.

CDR3 loop: CASSPSRLGYTF. Here the CDR3 DNA reads TGTGCCAGCAGTCCCTCGAGGCTTGGCTACACCTTC. The gene calls are TRBV28 and TRBJ1-2; D is unclear. There are 12 residues in the CDR3. Germline CDR1 is MDHEN and CDR2 is SYDVKM. The ends were cut back, 5 bases at V and 7 bases at J, with 11 bases in the middle.

This chain links TRBV10-3 with TRBJ2-1, with 13 bases lining up with TRBD2. The trim removed 8 bases at V and 7 bases at J, leaving 17 bases unmatched. This CDR3 has 18 amino acids. Germline CDR1 reads ENHRY; CDR2 reads SYGVKD. CDR3 in DNA: TGTGCCATCGGCAGCGGACTAGCGGGAGCTGTGAGTCTTAATGAGCAGTTCTTC. It specifies CAIGSGLAGAVSLNEQFF.

The chain carries TRBV4-1 and TRBJ1-2, with TRBD1 as a possible D gene (5 bases). This CDR3 is built from 15 residues. V lost 5 bases and J lost 1, with 14 bases in between. CDR1 and CDR2 (germline): MGHRA, YSYEKL. CDR3 residues: CASSKPPDSNYGYTF. The CDR3 nucleotides read TGCGCCAGCAGCAAACCCCCCGACAGTAACTATGGCTACACCTTC.

The chain uses TRBV30 and TRBJ2-7, with 10 bases matching TRBD2. Germline assignment: CDR1 GTSNPN and CDR2 SVGIG (reference sequence). The V segment lost 8 bases and the J segment 2 bases; nucleotides outside the gene matches: 12. This CDR3 has 15 amino acids. Written as DNA, the CDR3 is TGTGCCGCAAAACCGGGGACTAGCGCTACCTACGAGCAGTACTTC. Encoded protein: CAAKPGTSATYEQYF.

This clone was recorded a few times. The chain recombines TRBV10-3 with TRBJ1-2; D unresolved. This CDR3 is 13 amino acids long. V dropped 6 bases and J dropped 2 bases, with 10 bases sitting between them. Germline CDR1 reads ENHRY; CDR2 reads SYGVKD. The CDR3 here is CAISQQANYGYTF. The DNA of the CDR3 is TGTGCCATCAGCCAGCAAGCAAACTATGGCTACACCTTC.

This chain connects TRBV7-9 to TRBJ1-4; no firm D call. The V end was cut by 10 bases, the J end by 7 bases, with 7 bases between. The CDR3 spans 10 residues. CDR1 and CDR2 (germline): SEHNR, FQNEAQ (reference sequence). CDR3 bases: TGTGCCACCCTGGGTGAAAAACTGTTTTTT. It encodes CATLGEKLFF. Full variable domain (remainder filled in from reference TRBV7-9 and TRBJ1-4): DTGVSQNPRHKITKRGQNVTFRCDPISEHNRLYWYRQTLGQGPEFLTYFQNEAQLEKSRLLSDRFSAERPKGSFSTLEIQRTEQGDSAMYLCATLGEKLFFGSGTQLSVL.

This clone appeared a few times. The gene calls are TRBV29-1 and TRBJ1-6, with TRBD1 identical over 7 bases. The V segment lost 6 bases and the J segment 7 bases; nucleotides outside the gene matches: 6. Germline assignment: CDR1 SQVTM and CDR2 ANQGSEA. This CDR3 is 13 amino acids long. The DNA of the CDR3 is TGCAGCGTGGGGACAGAATTAAATTCACCCCTCCACTTT. Its protein is CSVGTELNSPLHF.

The rearrangement joins TRBV4-2 to TRBJ2-7, with 9 bases identical to TRBD2. The germline V gene encodes CDR1 LGHNA and CDR2 YNFKEQ. V shed 4 bases, J shed 1 base, and the junction held 8 bases outside the gene matches. CDR3 length equals 16 residues. The CDR3, as DNA: TGTGCCAGCAGCCCCCTGGGCGCGGGAGGGTCCTACGAGCAGTACTTC. It codes for CASSPLGAGGSYEQYF.

The J gene is TRBJ2-2, the V gene TRBV27, with D hard to call. V lost 3 bases and J lost 1, with 9 bases in between. The CDR3 is 15 amino acids. Germline V gives CDR1 MNHEY, CDR2 SMNVEV (reference sequence). DNA of the CDR3: TGTGCCAGCAGTTTTACCCCAAAGAACACCGGGGAGCTGTTTTTT. Translated, it gives CASSFTPKNTGELFF.

On this clone: Within the sample, other DNA sequences also encode this same CDR3. The chain joins TRBV5-1 to TRBJ1-2; tentatively, D is TRBD1 (5 bases). CDR1 is SGHRS, CDR2 YFSETQ, per germline. There are 13 residues in the CDR3. V lost 0 bases and J 3 bases, leaving 6 bases between the germline ends. For the CDR3, the DNA is TGCGCCAGCAGCTTGGAAGGGGACTATGGCTACACCTTC. The encoded protein is CASSLEGDYGYTF.

The CDR3 sequence: CASSFADRGSTEAFF. In nucleotides, the CDR3 is TGTGCCAGCAGCTTCGCGGACAGGGGTAGTACTGAAGCTTTCTTT. The J gene is TRBJ1-1, the V gene TRBV7-8; 9 bases map to TRBD1. Germline assignment: CDR1 SGHVS and CDR2 FQNEAQ. The CDR3 is 15 residues long. V dropped 3 bases and J dropped 5; count of bases not matched to a gene: 7.

Here the CDR3 reads CASSLAGGNNEQYF. The DNA of the CDR3 is TGTGCCAGCAGCTTGGCGGGAGGGAATAACGAGCAGTACTTC. This chain connects TRBV7-2 to TRBJ2-7; TRBD2 agrees at 9 bases. The CDR3 has 14 residues. V lost 3 bases to trimming and J lost 5 bases; unmatched junction nucleotides: 5. Germline lookup yields CDR1 SGHTA and CDR2 FQGNSA. Supplemented by reference TRBV7-2 and TRBJ2-7, the full variable domain reads GAGVSQSPSNKVTEKGKDVELRCDPISGHTALYWYRQSLGQGLEFLIYFQGNSAPDKSGLPSDRFSAERTGGSVSTLTIQRTQQEDSAVYLCASSLAGGNNEQYFGPGTRLTVT.

This sequence joins TRBV2 and TRBJ1-3, with D possibly being TRBD1 (5 bases). The germline gives CDR1 SNHLY, CDR2 FYNNEI. The CDR3 extends over 13 amino acids. V lost 1 base and J 10 bases, leaving 11 bases between the germline ends. CDR3 nucleotides: TGTGCCAGCAGTGAAGGGCCAGAGGGGACCATATATTTT. This gives the protein CASSEGPEGTIYF.

CDR3 sequence (DNA): TGTGCCAGTAGTATCGATAGCGCAGGGTCGTTAGAGACCCAGTACTTC. This codes for CASSIDSAGSLETQYF. J is TRBJ2-5 and V is TRBV19, with D possibly being TRBD1 or TRBD2 (5 bases each). In germline, CDR1 is LNHDA, CDR2 SQIVND (reference sequence). The CDR3 is made up of 16 amino acids. V dropped 3 bases and J dropped 4 bases, with 18 bases sitting between them.

This rearrangement joins TRBV29-1 to TRBJ2-7, with D unresolved. The germline V and J ends were trimmed by 5 bases and 7 bases, with 12 bases remaining between them. The CDR3 has 11 amino acids. Germline values: CDR1 SQVTM, CDR2 ANQGSEA. The CDR3 sequence is CSVLRGGEQYF. In DNA form, the CDR3 reads TGCAGCGTTCTTCGAGGTGGAGAGCAGTACTTC.

The chain employs TRBV14 and TRBJ1-1; D possibly corresponds to TRBD1 (5 bases). V dropped 0 bases and J dropped 0 bases, with 8 bases sitting between them. The CDR3 extends over 15 amino acids. Germline loops: CDR1 SGHDN, CDR2 FVKESK. The CDR3 loop is CASSQEGVLNTEAFF. The DNA for the CDR3 is TGTGCCAGCAGCCAAGAAGGGGTTTTGAACACTGAAGCTTTCTTT.

The chain links TRBV6-5 to TRBJ2-7; a weak D match, TRBD2 (5 bases). The germline gives CDR1 MNHEY, CDR2 SVGAGI. The CDR3 is 14 amino acids. V was trimmed by 4 bases and J by 0 bases, leaving 10 bases between them. In DNA, the CDR3 is TGTGCCAGCAGTTCCACCGGGAACTCCTACGAGCAGTACTTC. It specifies CASSSTGNSYEQYF.

The chain recombines TRBV11-2 with TRBJ2-2; D unclear. This CDR3 spans 11 amino acids. Germline V lookup: CDR1 SGHAT, CDR2 FQNNGV. The V and J ends lost 5 bases and 4 bases respectively, with 2 bases between them. CDR3 loop: CASSLTGELFF. The CDR3 bases are TGTGCCAGCAGCCTCACCGGGGAGCTGTTTTTT.

The rearrangement joins TRBV3-1 (or the pseudogene TRBV3-2) to TRBJ2-7; possibly TRBD2 for D (6 bases). Germline CDR1 reads LGHDT; CDR2 reads YNNKEL (reference sequence). V shed 4 bases and J shed 3 bases, with 16 bases lying between them. This CDR3 is built from 15 residues. CDR3 protein: CASSPGTLGYYEQYF. The DNA of the CDR3 is TGTGCCAGCAGCCCCGGGACTTTGGGTTACTACGAGCAGTACTTC.

This clone was seen a single time. The chain links TRBV30 to TRBJ1-2; 8 positions agree with TRBD1. The germline V gene encodes CDR1 GTSNPN and CDR2 SVGIG (reference sequence). The CDR3 spans 15 residues. V gave up 0 bases and J gave up 4 bases; unmatched junction bases: 7. The CDR3 nucleotides are TGTGCCTGGAGTGTACAATTAACAGGGGGCTATGGCTACACCTTC. Translated: CAWSVQLTGGYGYTF.

V usage is TRBV18 and J usage is TRBJ1-2; 9 bases agree with TRBD1. The germline V gene encodes CDR1 KGHSH and CDR2 LQKENI. V shed 6 bases, J shed 6 bases, and the junction held 5 bases outside the gene matches. This CDR3 has 13 amino acids. This chain's CDR3 is CASSHRDRDGYTF. The CDR3 DNA sequence: TGTGCCAGCTCGCACCGGGACAGGGATGGCTACACCTTC.

This clone showed up just a few times. This rearrangement joins TRBV3-1 (or the pseudogene TRBV3-2) to TRBJ2-7; D gene unclear. The CDR3 consists of 14 residues. The V end was cut by 0 bases, the J end by 5 bases, with 11 bases between. Germline V gives CDR1 LGHDT, CDR2 YNNKEL (reference sequence). The CDR3 DNA is TGTGCCAGCAGCCAAGATAGGGTTCTGAACGAGCAGTACTTC. Translation gives CASSQDRVLNEQYF.

V and J are TRBV5-4 and TRBJ2-1, with TRBD1 as a possible D gene (5 bases). The CDR3 loop spans 13 amino acids. V was shortened by 0 bases and J by 5 bases, with 6 bases between the two germline ends. CDR1 SGHNT and CDR2 YYREEE come from the germline V gene (reference sequence). CDR3 protein: CASSLGGHNEQFF. The CDR3 bases are TGTGCCAGCAGCTTGGGGGGCCACAATGAGCAGTTCTTC.

This chain uses TRBV7-8 with TRBJ2-1; 8 bases fit TRBD2. The CDR3 loop spans 16 amino acids. CDR1 is SGHVS, CDR2 FQNEAQ, per germline. The J segment lost 2 bases and the V segment lost 1 base, leaving 4 bases of the junction unmatched. The CDR3 nucleotides are TGTGCCAGCAGCTTAGTGGGCGGGAGGACCTACAATGAGCAGTTCTTC. This codes for CASSLVGGRTYNEQFF.

The CDR3 nucleotides are TGTGCCAGCTCACCGCGGCGCGAGACCCAGTACTTC. Translation gives CASSPRRETQYF. The chain joins TRBV18 to TRBJ2-5; unclear D gene. The V end was cut by 3 bases, the J end by 5 bases, with 7 bases between. The CDR3 sequence is 12 residues long. CDR1 is KGHSH, CDR2 LQKENI, per germline.

The gene calls are TRBV7-9 and TRBJ2-1, with 9 bases lining up with TRBD1. CDR1 and CDR2 from the germline V gene are SEHNR and FQNEAQ (reference sequence). The junction had 2 bases not matched to a gene; V was cut back by 1 base and J by 4 bases. This CDR3 is 15 amino acids long. CDR3: CASSLVDRGYNEQFF. For the CDR3, the DNA is TGTGCCAGCAGCTTAGTGGACAGGGGATACAATGAGCAGTTCTTC.

The chain recombines TRBV5-5 with TRBJ1-4; D is unclear. The CDR3 is made up of 13 amino acids. With 4 bases removed from V and 12 bases from J, the gap between germline ends came to 16 bases. Germline lookup yields CDR1 SGHKS and CDR2 YYEKEE (reference sequence). The CDR3 DNA follows: TGTGCCAGCAGCACCGGGCCCTACGGGCAACTGTTTTTT. Encoded protein: CASSTGPYGQLFF. The entire variable domain, with the rest obtained from reference TRBV5-5 and TRBJ1-4, is as follows: DAGVTQSPTHLIKTRGQQVTLRCSPISGHKSVSWYQQVLGQGPQFIFQYYEKEERGRGNFPDRFSARQFPNYSSELNVNALLLGDSALYLCASSTGPYGQLFFGSGTQLSVL.

V and J are TRBV2 and TRBJ1-5; no clear D. V was shortened by 5 bases and J by 1 base, with 15 bases between the two germline ends. CDR3 length: 16 residues. Germline lookup yields CDR1 SNHLY and CDR2 FYNNEI. This CDR3 is CASSFGRTLSNQPQHF. Here the CDR3 DNA reads TGTGCCAGCAGTTTCGGACGGACTTTGAGCAATCAGCCCCAGCATTTT.

A few counts support this clone. The rearrangement uses TRBV19 and TRBJ2-2; 7 bases are a match to TRBD1. The V gene's germline CDR1 is LNHDA and CDR2 SQIVND (reference sequence). Unmatched junction bases numbered 3, after V lost 6 bases and J lost 2 bases. This CDR3 has 14 residues. CDR3 protein: CASRRTGNTGELFF. CDR3 sequence (DNA): TGTGCCAGTAGGCGGACAGGAAACACCGGGGAGCTGTTTTTT.